These 20 T cell receptor beta chains were sequenced from one sample in a study of T cell responses to AZD1222 COVID-19 vaccine (TCRdb year 2021). Per the publication, the time point label means: baseline before first vaccination. Libraries were prepared through the immunoSEQ multiplex PCR assay. TCRdb mirrors the immuneACCESS table, restricted to in-frame sequences. Some clones are absent from its copies; in checked studies, under half trace to an unresolved V gene, and the reason for the others is unknown. This sample lists 85,000 to 90,000 clones; roughly 90% were detected once. Clones ranked in the top ten supply around 2.8% of the sample. Source: peripheral blood, taken on day 0 of AZD1222 vaccination. The receptors shown here come from an adult in good health.

The chain combines TRBV9 with TRBJ1-6; D perhaps matches TRBD1 (6 bases). Trimming removed 3 bases from V and 5 bases from J, with 15 bases in between. This CDR3 contains 16 residues. Per the germline V gene, CDR1 is SGDLS and CDR2 is YYNGEE. The CDR3 reads CASSGQDRLNNSPLHF. The CDR3 bases are TGTGCCAGCAGCGGACAGGACAGATTAAATAATTCACCCCTCCACTTT. Drawing the rest from reference TRBV9 and TRBJ1-6, the complete variable domain is DSGVTQTPKHLITATGQRVTLRCSPRSGDLSVYWYQQSLDQGLQFLIQYYNGEERAKGNILERFSAQQFPDLHSELNLSSLELGDSALYFCASSGQDRLNNSPLHFGNGTRLTVT.

V gene TRBV7-9 combines with J gene TRBJ2-7; the D gene could be TRBD1 or TRBD2 (5 bases each). The germline gives CDR1 SEHNR, CDR2 FQNEAQ (reference sequence). Trimming took 5 bases from V and 1 from J, leaving 15 bases between them. The CDR3 runs 15 residues. The CDR3 DNA reads TGTGCCAGCAGCAAAAGGGACCCTGTTTCCTACGAGCAGTACTTC. Protein: CASSKRDPVSYEQYF. The variable domain in full, with the rest retrieved from reference TRBV7-9 and TRBJ2-7, is DTGVSQNPRHKITKRGQNVTFRCDPISEHNRLYWYRQTLGQGPEFLTYFQNEAQLEKSRLLSDRFSAERPKGSFSTLEIQRTEQGDSAMYLCASSKRDPVSYEQYFGPGTRLTVT.

The V call is TRBV25-1, the J call TRBJ1-1; the D gene is possibly TRBD1 (5 bases). CDR1 and CDR2 (germline): MGHDK, SYGVNS. CDR3 size: 15 residues. The V and J ends lost 1 base and 5 bases respectively, with 14 bases between them. CDR3: CASSEFGRAETEAFF. Written as DNA, the CDR3 is TGTGCCAGCAGTGAATTTGGCAGGGCGGAAACTGAAGCTTTCTTT.

V is TRBV5-1 and J is TRBJ1-1; possibly TRBD1 for D (6 bases). V was shortened by 4 bases and J by 6 bases, with 16 bases between the two germline ends. The length of the CDR3 is 14 residues. Germline V gives CDR1 SGHRS, CDR2 YFSETQ. DNA for the CDR3: TGCGCCAGCAGCGCCCAGACAGGTACCCCTGAAGCTTTCTTT. It codes for CASSAQTGTPEAFF.

This clone was observed a few times. This chain's CDR3 is CASSTGTGAYGYTF. CDR3 nucleotides: TGTGCCAGCAGCACCGGGACAGGGGCCTATGGCTACACCTTC. The chain is built from TRBV6-5 and TRBJ1-2; 10 bases line up with TRBD1. The J segment lost 4 bases and the V segment lost 6 bases, leaving 5 bases of the junction unmatched. Germline V gives CDR1 MNHEY, CDR2 SVGAGI. This CDR3 spans 14 amino acids.

Only one count was recorded for this clone. The chain is built from TRBV6-5 and TRBJ2-5; D possibly corresponds to TRBD1 (6 bases). Germline CDR1 and CDR2: MNHEY and SVGAGI. The CDR3 covers 15 residues. Trimming pared 6 bases from V and 7 bases from J, leaving 21 bases between. CDR3 sequence reads: CASSARGTGLRTQYF. In nucleotides, the CDR3 is TGTGCCAGCAGCGCGAGGGGGACGGGCCTTCGGACCCAGTACTTC.

This clone was recorded a few times. CDR3 sequence reads: CASSKGRDRSNQPQHF. The CDR3 nucleotides read TGTGCCAGCAGTAAAGGGAGGGACCGGAGCAATCAGCCCCAGCATTTT. The rearrangement uses TRBV6-1 and TRBJ1-5; a possible D gene is TRBD1 (5 bases). This CDR3 contains 16 residues. V shed 5 bases and J shed 1 base, with 15 bases lying between them. From germline, CDR1 is MNHNS and CDR2 SASEGT.

The chain links TRBV4-1 to TRBJ1-1, with D unclear. The CDR3 is 16 amino acids. The V end was cut by 0 bases, the J end by 5 bases, with 16 bases between. Germline V gene lookup returns CDR1 MGHRA and CDR2 YSYEKL. The CDR3 loop reads CASSQDEGWTRTEAFF. Here the CDR3 DNA reads TGCGCCAGCAGCCAAGACGAGGGTTGGACGAGAACTGAAGCTTTCTTT.

This clone was detected once. The genes are TRBV7-2 and TRBJ1-2, with D hard to call. The length of the CDR3 is 14 residues. In germline, CDR1 is SGHTA, CDR2 FQGNSA. V was trimmed by 7 bases and J by 3 bases, leaving 15 bases between them. The DNA of the CDR3 is TGTGCCAGCAACCGGGGAGGGTATGACTATGGCTACACCTTC. It is translated as CASNRGGYDYGYTF.

CDR3 amino acids: CASTRTSGPYNEQFF. CDR3 DNA: TGTGCCAGCACCCGGACTAGCGGGCCGTACAATGAGCAGTTCTTC. The gene calls are TRBV14 and TRBJ2-1; 11 bases are shared with TRBD2. This CDR3 comprises 15 residues. V dropped 7 bases and J dropped 4; count of bases not matched to a gene: 6. CDR1 SGHDN and CDR2 FVKESK come from the germline V gene.

CDR3 amino acids: CASTLAGLHNSPLHF. The DNA for the CDR3 is TGTGCCAGCACCCTTGCGGGACTCCATAATTCACCCCTCCACTTT. The chain recombines TRBV5-8 with TRBJ1-6, with D tentatively TRBD1 (5 bases). This CDR3 is built from 15 residues. Deletions cut 6 bases from V and 5 bases from J, with 15 bases between. Germline assignment: CDR1 SGHTS and CDR2 YDEGEE.

The V gene is TRBV6-5, the J gene TRBJ1-6; D call uncertain. V was shortened by 6 bases and J by 7 bases, with 10 bases between the two germline ends. The germline gives CDR1 MNHEY, CDR2 SVGAGI. This CDR3 spans 13 amino acids. The CDR3: CASSPQPNSPLHF. CDR3 in DNA: TGTGCCAGCAGCCCCCAACCCAATTCACCCCTCCACTTT.

As DNA, the CDR3 is TGTGCCAGCAGGTCTGGGGGGCGCACCGGGGAGCTGTTTTTT. Protein: CASRSGGRTGELFF. V gene TRBV28 combines with J gene TRBJ2-2; possibly TRBD1 or TRBD2 for D (6 bases each). V lost 6 bases and J 4 bases, leaving 12 bases between the germline ends. Germline CDR1 is MDHEN and CDR2 is SYDVKM. The CDR3 covers 14 residues.

The chain has TRBV3-1 (or the pseudogene TRBV3-2) and TRBJ1-2, with D perhaps matching TRBD1 (5 bases). Per germline, CDR1 LGHDT and CDR2 YNNKEL (reference sequence). The CDR3 extends over 16 amino acids. The ends were cut back, 1 base at V and 0 bases at J, with 12 bases in the middle. The DNA of the CDR3 is TGTGCCAGCAGCCAAGCATGGGGGAAAACTAACTATGGCTACACCTTC. Translated: CASSQAWGKTNYGYTF.

The rearrangement uses TRBV19 and TRBJ1-2; tentatively, D is TRBD1 (6 bases). The CDR3 loop spans 17 amino acids. Trimming took off 4 bases at V and 1 base at J, with 19 bases between the two ends. Germline V CDR1 and CDR2: LNHDA, SQIVND (reference sequence). CDR3 nucleotides: TGTGCCAGTAGTACCCTTCCTCAGGGGACCCATAACTATGGCTACACCTTC. It is translated as CASSTLPQGTHNYGYTF.

The gene calls are TRBV9 and TRBJ2-3; D is unresolved. This CDR3 is 15 amino acids long. Germline V CDR1 and CDR2: SGDLS, YYNGEE. With 0 bases removed from V and 0 bases from J, the gap between germline ends came to 8 bases. This CDR3 reads CASSVGPTSTDTQYF. As DNA, the CDR3 is TGTGCCAGCAGCGTAGGACCTACCAGCACAGATACGCAGTATTTT.

The chain combines TRBV3-1 (or the pseudogene TRBV3-2) with TRBJ2-1; 11 nucleotides line up with TRBD2. V gave up 1 base and J gave up 8 bases; unmatched junction bases: 4. CDR1 is LGHDT and CDR2 is YNNKEL in the germline V gene (reference sequence). There are 15 residues in the CDR3. CDR3 region: CASSQGLAGFDEQFF. The CDR3, as DNA: TGTGCCAGCAGCCAAGGACTAGCGGGATTCGATGAGCAGTTCTTC.

The rearrangement links TRBV9 to TRBJ1-3, with D unresolved. Trimming cost V 6 bases and J 0 bases, with 10 bases left between them. Per the germline V gene, CDR1 is SGDLS and CDR2 is YYNGEE. The CDR3 is made up of 14 amino acids. CDR3 nucleotide sequence: TGTGCCAGCAACGAGGGCCACTCTGGAAACACCATATATTTT. As protein: CASNEGHSGNTIYF.

The count of this clone is one. The chain recombines TRBV29-1 with TRBJ2-2, with D perhaps TRBD1 (6 bases). This CDR3 comprises 14 residues. CDR1 SQVTM and CDR2 ANQGSEA come from the germline V gene. V dropped 1 base and J dropped 7 bases, with 13 bases sitting between them. The CDR3 sequence: CSVEAAQGIGELFF. The DNA for the CDR3 is TGCAGCGTTGAAGCAGCTCAGGGGATCGGGGAGCTGTTTTTT.

This chain uses TRBV28 with TRBJ2-3; 11 bases fit TRBD2. This CDR3 is built from 16 residues. From germline, CDR1 is MDHEN and CDR2 SYDVKM. V was clipped by 3 bases and J by 11 bases; unmatched bases: 13. The CDR3 sequence is CASSFELAGAPYMQYF. CDR3 sequence (DNA): TGTGCCAGCAGTTTCGAACTAGCGGGAGCGCCTTATATGCAGTATTTT.